These 28 T cell receptor beta chains originate from one sample sequenced in a study of cytotoxic CD8 clonotypes in ibrutinib-treated CLL. The assay was immunoSEQ multiplex PCR, and TCRdb's table has in-frame clones only and misses some. Of roughly 150,000 clones in the sample, about 84% were seen once. Sequences were derived from PBMCs, sampled after 24 months of ibrutinib treatment. All receptors come from a human donor with chronic lymphocytic leukemia.

The chain couples TRBV6-1 to TRBJ2-7; the D gene is possibly TRBD2 (6 bases). The ends were cut back, 4 bases at V and 4 bases at J, with 8 bases in the middle. This CDR3 spans 12 amino acids. CDR1 and CDR2 (germline): MNHNS, SASEGT. CDR3 sequence (DNA): TGTGCCAGCAGTGCTAGCGCGTACGAGCAGTACTTC. Protein product: CASSASAYEQYF.

The rearrangement links TRBV11-2 to TRBJ2-3, with TRBD1 matching over 7 bases. The CDR3 contains 15 residues. The germline CDR1 and CDR2 sequences are SGHAT and FQNNGV. Losses at the gene ends were 2 bases for V and 4 bases for J; bases not matched to a gene: 6. For the CDR3, the DNA is TGTGCCAGCAGCTTAACCCGGACAGGTTCAGATACGCAGTATTTT. It codes for CASSLTRTGSDTQYF.

Concerning this clone: This sample includes further DNA sequences coding for the same CDR3. This chain joins TRBV18 and TRBJ1-1; TRBD1 is a possible D gene (6 bases). The CDR3 contains 14 residues. Germline CDR1 is KGHSH and CDR2 is LQKENI. Trimming took 2 bases from V and 1 from J, leaving 8 bases between them. CDR3 amino acids: CASSPRTENTEAFF. CDR3 bases: TGTGCCAGCTCACCAAGGACAGAGAACACTGAAGCTTTCTTT.

The chain is built from TRBV5-1 and TRBJ1-1; TRBD1 matches at 7 bases. The CDR3 is 14 residues long. J gave up 4 bases and V 0 bases, and 3 bases lay outside the gene matches. From germline, CDR1 is SGHRS and CDR2 YFSETQ. CDR3: CASSLDRGSTEAFF. In DNA form, the CDR3 reads TGCGCCAGCAGCTTGGACAGGGGAAGCACTGAAGCTTTCTTT.

Here the CDR3 reads CASSLRTGRGNTIYF. CDR3 nucleotide sequence: TGTGCCAGCAGCTTACGGACAGGGCGGGGAAACACCATATATTTT. V gene TRBV7-9 combines with J gene TRBJ1-3; 8 positions agree with TRBD1. V lost 2 bases and J lost 4; bases outside the gene matches: 4. This CDR3 region has 15 residues. Germline V gives CDR1 SEHNR, CDR2 FQNEAQ (reference sequence).

The genes are TRBV11-2 and TRBJ1-1; D gene unclear. This CDR3 contains 13 residues. CDR1 and CDR2 (germline): SGHAT, FQNNGV. Between the trimmed V and J ends, which lost 0 bases and 10 bases, there was a span of 12 bases. CDR3 loop: CASSLEADYPAFF. In nucleotides, the CDR3 is TGTGCCAGCAGCTTAGAAGCTGACTACCCAGCTTTCTTT.

The chain has TRBV25-1 and TRBJ2-3; 9 bases are a match to TRBD2. Germline V CDR1 and CDR2: MGHDK, SYGVNS. With 3 bases clipped from V and 1 base from J, the junction kept 5 bases outside the gene matches. The CDR3 is 16 residues long. CDR3 in amino acids: CASSDRSGGGTDTQYF. The CDR3 DNA is TGTGCCAGCAGTGACCGTAGCGGGGGTGGCACAGATACGCAGTATTTT. The full variable domain, its missing parts supplied by reference TRBV25-1 and TRBJ2-3, is EADIYQTPRYLVIGTGKKITLECSQTMGHDKMYWYQQDPGMELHLIHYSYGVNSTEKGDLSSESTVSRIRTEHFPLTLESARPSHTSQYLCASSDRSGGGTDTQYFGPGTRLTVL.

This clone has just one count. This chain links TRBV25-1 with TRBJ1-1; the match to TRBD1 covers 11 bases. Germline assignment: CDR1 MGHDK and CDR2 SYGVNS. The V and J ends lost 7 bases and 4 bases, in that order; junction bases with no gene match: 2. The CDR3 sequence is 13 residues long. The CDR3 here is CASTGTGGTEAFF. CDR3 in DNA: TGTGCCAGCACCGGGACAGGGGGCACTGAAGCTTTCTTT.

The chain links TRBV7-2 to TRBJ1-1; no firm D call. The germline gives CDR1 SGHTA, CDR2 FQGNSA. V gave up 6 bases and J gave up 5 bases, with 16 bases separating them. The CDR3 contains 14 residues. CDR3 sequence reads: CASSPDQFKTEAFF. The CDR3 coding sequence is TGTGCCAGCAGTCCAGACCAGTTTAAGACTGAAGCTTTCTTT.

The chain carries TRBV5-4 and TRBJ2-1; 13 nucleotides match TRBD2. CDR1 and CDR2 from the germline V gene are SGHNT and YYREEE (reference sequence). This CDR3 is 17 amino acids long. With 3 bases clipped from V and 7 bases from J, the junction kept 10 bases outside the gene matches. The CDR3 region has the DNA TGTGCCAGCAGCTGGAGCCTACTAGCGGGAGGGCCGAATGAGCAGTTCTTC. Translating it yields CASSWSLLAGGPNEQFF.

The rearrangement uses TRBV7-6 and TRBJ2-1; 11 bases fit TRBD2. This CDR3 comprises 17 residues. V gave up 2 bases and J gave up 2 bases; unmatched junction bases: 5. CDR1 SGHVS and CDR2 FNYEAQ come from the germline V gene. The CDR3 DNA reads as TGTGCCAGCAGCTTAAGTAGCGGGGGGGCCACCTACAATGAGCAGTTCTTC. It is translated as CASSLSSGGATYNEQFF. The full variable domain, rest sourced from reference TRBV7-6 and TRBJ2-1, is GAGVSQSPRYKVTKRGQDVALRCDPISGHVSLYWYRQALGQGPEFLTYFNYEAQQDKSGLPNDRFSAERPEGSISTLTIQRTEQRDSAMYRCASSLSSGGATYNEQFFGPGTRLTVL.

The chain is built from TRBV15 and TRBJ2-1; D perhaps matches TRBD1 (5 bases). V lost 0 bases and J lost 8, with 14 bases in between. The CDR3 is 15 amino acids. Germline CDR1 LNHNV, CDR2 YYDKDF (reference sequence). CDR3 sequence: CATSRDGQGYYEQFF. The CDR3 bases are TGTGCCACCAGCAGAGATGGTCAGGGTTATTATGAGCAGTTCTTC.

V and J are TRBV2 and TRBJ1-3; the D gene is possibly TRBD1 (6 bases). The germline V and J ends were trimmed by 6 bases and 9 bases, with 18 bases remaining between them. Germline CDR1 is SNHLY and CDR2 is FYNNEI. The CDR3 runs to 14 residues. The CDR3 here is CASRKDGGLGTIYF. Written as DNA, the CDR3 is TGTGCCAGCAGAAAGGACGGGGGGCTAGGCACCATATATTTT.

This chain joins TRBV6-5 and TRBJ1-5; D remains unclear. CDR1 is MNHEY, CDR2 SVGAGI, per germline. V lost 5 bases and J 8 bases, leaving 10 bases between the germline ends. The CDR3 has 12 amino acids. This chain's CDR3 is CASSTAFEPQHF. As DNA, the CDR3 is TGTGCCAGCAGTACCGCTTTCGAGCCCCAGCATTTT.

This chain joins TRBV6-6 and TRBJ2-5, with D unclear. The CDR3 is 15 residues long. The germline gives CDR1 MNHNY, CDR2 SVGAGI (reference sequence). Trimming took 0 bases from V and 6 from J, leaving 14 bases between them. The CDR3 loop reads CASSYSRSSSQTQYF. The CDR3 DNA follows: TGTGCCAGCAGTTACTCGAGGTCGTCCTCTCAGACCCAGTACTTC.

This chain joins TRBV30 and TRBJ1-4; weak D call: TRBD1 (5 bases). The CDR3 is 14 amino acids. Germline-derived CDR1 and CDR2 are GTSNPN and SVGIG (reference sequence). V lost 4 bases and J 0 bases, leaving 9 bases between the germline ends. The CDR3, as DNA: TGTGCCTGGAATGGGGGTCCAACTAATGAAAAACTGTTTTTT. Translation gives CAWNGGPTNEKLFF.

CDR3 nucleotides: TGCAGCGCCCGAGACTGGGGCACAGATACGCAGTATTTT. Translated: CSARDWGTDTQYF. The chain joins TRBV29-1 to TRBJ2-3; D ambiguous. The germline V and J ends were trimmed by 7 bases and 1 base, with 12 bases remaining between them. CDR3 size: 13 residues. Germline assignment: CDR1 SQVTM and CDR2 ANQGSEA.

This clone has a handful of counts. This chain joins TRBV2 and TRBJ1-2; D is perhaps TRBD1 (5 bases). Trimming took off 1 base at V and 3 bases at J, with 6 bases between the two ends. The CDR3 is made up of 13 amino acids. CDR1 is SNHLY and CDR2 is FYNNEI in the germline V gene. For the CDR3, the DNA is TGTGCCAGCAGTGAAGGGGGCTACTATGGCTACACCTTC. Its protein is CASSEGGYYGYTF.

This clone is a singleton in its sample. V is TRBV2 and J is TRBJ2-1, with D hard to call. Trimming removed 2 bases at V and 0 bases at J, with 11 bases between. Germline V gene sequence: CDR1 SNHLY, CDR2 FYNNEI. This CDR3 has 16 amino acids. The CDR3 reads CASSEQVLSSYNEQFF. CDR3 nucleotides: TGTGCCAGCAGTGAACAAGTGTTGAGCTCCTACAATGAGCAGTTCTTC.

V is TRBV18 and J is TRBJ1-1, with D hard to call. V lost 2 bases and J 5 bases, leaving 15 bases between the germline ends. The CDR3 covers 15 residues. Germline CDR1 reads KGHSH; CDR2 reads LQKENI. The CDR3 nucleotides read TGTGCCAGCTCACCAGACATGACTTCGTATACTGAAGCTTTCTTT. Residues: CASSPDMTSYTEAFF.

The V gene is TRBV15, the J gene TRBJ2-6, with no clear D. This CDR3 has 15 amino acids. Deletions cut 1 base from V and 0 bases from J, with 4 bases between. Germline V gene lookup returns CDR1 LNHNV and CDR2 YYDKDF (reference sequence). The CDR3: CATSRAFSGANVLTF. In DNA form, the CDR3 reads TGTGCCACCAGCAGAGCGTTCTCTGGGGCCAACGTCCTGACTTTC.

This clone was recorded a few times. V is TRBV27 and J is TRBJ2-4; 7 positions match TRBD1. From germline, CDR1 is MNHEY and CDR2 SMNVEV (reference sequence). The trim removed 5 bases at V and 7 bases at J, leaving 14 bases unmatched. The CDR3 spans 16 residues. The CDR3 DNA follows: TGTGCCAGCAGTCTTATAGGAACACAGGGGAACAACATTCAGTACTTC. Residues: CASSLIGTQGNNIQYF.

This CDR3 reads CASSYKTSGSTDTQYF. The CDR3 DNA follows: TGTGCCAGCAGTTACAAGACTAGCGGAAGCACAGATACGCAGTATTTT. The chain combines TRBV6-6 with TRBJ2-3; 9 nucleotides agree with TRBD2. This CDR3 has 16 residues. J lost 0 bases, V lost 2 bases, and 3 bases had no gene match. CDR1 and CDR2 (germline): MNHNY, SVGAGI (reference sequence).

The rearrangement links TRBV29-1 to TRBJ1-2, with 8 bases lining up with TRBD1. Losses at the gene ends were 4 bases for V and 8 bases for J; bases not matched to a gene: 12. There are 14 residues in the CDR3. From germline, CDR1 is SQVTM and CDR2 ANQGSEA. The CDR3 region has the DNA TGCAGCGTTGCCGGACAGGGAAGATATAAGGGCTACACCTTC. Protein: CSVAGQGRYKGYTF.

The chain recombines TRBV6-6 with TRBJ1-1; no definite D call. This CDR3 comprises 11 residues. V was pared by 4 bases and J by 8 bases, with 8 bases between. The V gene's germline CDR1 is MNHNY and CDR2 SVGAGI (reference sequence). CDR3 protein: CASSSPREAFF. The CDR3, as DNA: TGTGCCAGCAGTTCCCCTCGGGAAGCTTTCTTT.

The chain carries TRBV19 and TRBJ1-5, with D perhaps TRBD1 (6 bases). The CDR3 sequence is 14 residues long. The ends were cut back, 5 bases at V and 3 bases at J, with 11 bases in the middle. CDR1 LNHDA and CDR2 SQIVND come from the germline V gene (reference sequence). CDR3 sequence (DNA): TGTGCCAGTAGTCAAACAGGGTCCAATCAGCCCCAGCATTTT. Translating it yields CASSQTGSNQPQHF. The whole variable domain, filled in from reference TRBV19 and TRBJ1-5, reads DGGITQSPKYLFRKEGQNVTLSCEQNLNHDAMYWYRQDPGQGLRLIYYSQIVNDFQKGDIAEGYSVSREKKESFPLTVTSAQKNPTAFYLCASSQTGSNQPQHFGDGTRLSIL.

The chain carries TRBV7-9 and TRBJ1-2, with D possibly being TRBD1 (5 bases). The CDR3 totals 14 residues. V was clipped by 5 bases and J by 12 bases, with 22 bases between them. Germline CDR1 and CDR2: SEHNR and FQNEAQ (reference sequence). The CDR3: CASSRPGGTPSDTF. The DNA of the CDR3 is TGTGCCAGCAGCCGCCCGGGGGGGACGCCCTCGGACACCTTC.

This chain connects TRBV10-3 to TRBJ1-5, with a weak D call TRBD1 (5 bases). Germline CDR1 and CDR2: ENHRY and SYGVKD. This CDR3 comprises 14 residues. V lost 1 base to trimming and J lost 6 bases, with 10 bases between them. The CDR3: CAISELDTRQPQHF. Written as DNA, the CDR3 is TGTGCCATCAGTGAGTTGGACACGCGTCAGCCCCAGCATTTT.